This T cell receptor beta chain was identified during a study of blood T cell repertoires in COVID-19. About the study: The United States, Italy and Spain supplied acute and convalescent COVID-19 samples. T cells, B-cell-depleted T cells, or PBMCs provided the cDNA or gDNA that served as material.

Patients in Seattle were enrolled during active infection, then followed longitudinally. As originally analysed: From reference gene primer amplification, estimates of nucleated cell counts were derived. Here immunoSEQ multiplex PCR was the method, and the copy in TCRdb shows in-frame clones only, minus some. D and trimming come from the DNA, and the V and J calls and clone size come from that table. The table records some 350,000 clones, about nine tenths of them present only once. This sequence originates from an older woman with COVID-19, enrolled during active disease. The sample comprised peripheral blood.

In DNA, the CDR3 is TGTGCCAGTACTGTCCGGGACTTACGTGCCTACACCTTC. Its translation: CASTVRDLRAYTF. V is TRBV19 and J is TRBJ1-2, with D perhaps matching TRBD1 (5 bases). The CDR3 extends over 13 amino acids. Germline lookup yields CDR1 LNHDA and CDR2 SQIVND (reference sequence). V was pared by 7 bases and J by 10 bases, with 19 bases between.